The 23 T cell receptor beta chains below come from one sample, sequenced in a study of regulatory T cells in long-lasting Graves disease. Construction of the TCR beta libraries employed iRepertoire HTBI primers in conjunction with Arm-PCR of CDR3 regions. TCRdb used MiXCR to reprocess the multiplex PCR reads, holding one entry per CDR3 protein. The data contain approximately 230,000 distinct CDR3 sequences, around 16% of them singletons. Time point in this sample: newly diagnosed GD, antithyroid drugs for less than 3 months. PBMCs were the source of the RNA used for TCR sequencing. The source was peripheral blood mononuclear cells (PBMCs), collected at new diagnosis, from a patient treated with antithyroid drugs. These receptors all stem from a female donor with Graves disease.

This clonotype was detected ten times or more. V is TRBV10-3 and J is TRBJ2-2; a weak D match, TRBD1 (6 bases). The CDR3 consists of 16 residues. The germline CDR1 and CDR2 sequences are ENHRY and SYGVKD. Trimming stripped 6 bases from V and 3 bases from J, with 17 bases between. The CDR3: CAIRMTQGSDTGELFF. The CDR3, as DNA: TGTGCCATCAGGATGACACAGGGCTCGGACACCGGGGAGCTGTTTTTT.

This clonotype was detected ten times or more. The V gene is TRBV5-1, the J gene TRBJ2-3, with 9 bases lining up with TRBD2. Germline CDR1 reads SGHRS; CDR2 reads YFSETQ. Unmatched junction bases numbered 3, after V lost 5 bases and J lost 2 bases. The CDR3 contains 14 residues. Here the CDR3 DNA reads TGCGCCAGCAGGCTAGCGGGGAACACAGATACGCAGTATTTT. Protein: CASRLAGNTDTQYF.

This clonotype was observed at least ten times. The CDR3: CASNRQGWVADTQYF. For the CDR3, the DNA is TGTGCCAGCAACAGACAGGGGTGGGTGGCAGATACGCAGTATTTT. V gene TRBV6-1 combines with J gene TRBJ2-3; 8 bases agree with TRBD1. V lost 7 bases to trimming and J lost 4 bases; unmatched junction nucleotides: 10. The CDR3 sequence is 15 residues long. Looked up from germline, CDR1 is MNHNS and CDR2 is SASEGT.

The gene calls are TRBV5-8 and TRBJ2-7; TRBD1 matches at 9 bases. The trim removed 0 bases at V and 4 bases at J, leaving 2 bases unmatched. The CDR3 spans 14 residues. Germline assignment: CDR1 SGHTS and CDR2 YDEGEE. CDR3 nucleotides: TGTGCCAGCAGCTTGGCCGGGACAGGGTACGAGCAGTACTTC. It encodes CASSLAGTGYEQYF. Filled out from reference TRBV5-8 and TRBJ2-7, the complete variable domain reads EAGVTQSPTHLIKTRGQQATLRCSPISGHTSVYWYQQALGLGLQFLLWYDEGEERNRGNFPPRFSGRQFPNYSSELNVNALELEDSALYLCASSLAGTGYEQYFGPGTRLTVT.

Written as DNA, the CDR3 is TGCGCCAGCTCCGATCCACGGGCGGCAACTGAAGCTTTCTTT. Its translation: CASSDPRAATEAFF. The J gene is TRBJ1-1, the V gene TRBV4-1, with unresolved D. Germline V CDR1 and CDR2: MGHRA, YSYEKL. The CDR3 loop spans 14 amino acids. V lost 8 bases, J lost 5 bases, and 18 bases lay in between.

In this sample, this clonotype turned up many times. The chain recombines TRBV6-5 with TRBJ1-1; weak D call: TRBD1 (5 bases). The CDR3 spans 12 residues. V dropped 2 bases and J dropped 9 bases, with 10 bases sitting between them. CDR1 and CDR2 (germline): MNHEY, SVGAGI. The CDR3 here is CASSYPGGKAFF. CDR3 coding DNA: TGTGCCAGCAGTTACCCGGGGGGTAAAGCTTTCTTT.

This clonotype was counted a few times. The V call is TRBV6-2 or TRBV6-3, the J call TRBJ2-7, with 10 bases identical to TRBD1. J lost 2 bases, V lost 6 bases, and 1 base had no gene match. Germline-derived CDR1 and CDR2 are MNHEY and SVGEGT. This CDR3 comprises 13 residues. The DNA for the CDR3 is TGTGCCAGCAGGGGACAGGGGACCTACGAGCAGTACTTC. Translated, it gives CASRGQGTYEQYF.

This clonotype was counted between two and nine times. The chain carries TRBV25-1 and TRBJ1-1; the D is unclear. The ends were cut back, 1 base at V and 1 base at J, with 7 bases in the middle. The germline gives CDR1 MGHDK, CDR2 SYGVNS. The CDR3 loop spans 14 amino acids. CDR3 sequence reads: CASSESPSNTEAFF. CDR3 bases: TGTGCCAGCAGTGAATCCCCCTCGAACACTGAAGCTTTCTTT. The complete variable domain, with remaining parts taken from reference TRBV25-1 and TRBJ1-1, reads EADIYQTPRYLVIGTGKKITLECSQTMGHDKMYWYQQDPGMELHLIHYSYGVNSTEKGDLSSESTVSRIRTEHFPLTLESARPSHTSQYLCASSESPSNTEAFFGQGTRLTVV.

This clonotype was counted between two and nine times. The V call is TRBV6-1, the J call TRBJ2-1; TRBD2 agrees at 7 bases. Germline V gene data show CDR1 as MNHNS and CDR2 as SASEGT. The CDR3 has 16 residues. Losses at the gene ends were 7 bases for V and 8 bases for J; bases not matched to a gene: 17. The CDR3 DNA sequence: TGTGCCAGCATGCCATACCCCAGCGGGATAATCGATGAGCAGTTCTTC. It is translated as CASMPYPSGIIDEQFF.

This clonotype was seen at least ten times. This chain connects TRBV11-3 to TRBJ2-3, with 8 bases fitting TRBD2. The CDR3 is made up of 15 amino acids. Per germline, CDR1 SGHNT and CDR2 YENEEA. J lost 6 bases, V lost 1 base, and 6 bases had no gene match. CDR3 in amino acids: CASSLALAGGDTQYF. The CDR3 nucleotides are TGTGCCAGCAGCTTAGCTCTAGCGGGTGGGGATACGCAGTATTTT.

This chain joins TRBV6-6 and TRBJ2-5; 15 positions match TRBD2. CDR1 MNHNY and CDR2 SVGAGI come from the germline V gene (reference sequence). Unmatched junction bases numbered 8, after V lost 0 bases and J lost 0 bases. The CDR3 totals 20 residues. This CDR3 is CASSYSSGLAGGPNQETQYF. DNA for the CDR3: TGTGCCAGCAGTTACTCGTCAGGACTAGCGGGAGGGCCCAACCAAGAGACCCAGTACTTC.

The rearrangement uses TRBV20-1 and TRBJ2-1; 7 positions match TRBD1. CDR1 and CDR2 from the germline V gene are DFQATT and SNEGSKA (reference sequence). The V and J ends lost 3 bases and 1 base, in that order; junction bases with no gene match: 9. This CDR3 region has 16 residues. In DNA, the CDR3 is TGCAGTGCTAGGGGCTCCAGGGGGAATTCCTACAATGAGCAGTTCTTC. This gives the protein CSARGSRGNSYNEQFF.

V gene TRBV19 combines with J gene TRBJ2-3; TRBD1 aligns across 8 bases. Per germline, CDR1 LNHDA and CDR2 SQIVND (reference sequence). The CDR3 extends over 16 amino acids. V gave up 3 bases and J gave up 2 bases; unmatched junction bases: 7. CDR3 DNA: TGTGCCAGTAGTATGGGCTACAGGGGGTTCACAGATACGCAGTATTTT. Translation gives CASSMGYRGFTDTQYF.

The table lists this clonotype with a few counts. The chain links TRBV19 to TRBJ1-5; D ambiguous. The CDR3 covers 14 residues. Trimming shortened V by 7 bases and J by 2 bases, and 12 bases separated the two germline ends. CDR1 and CDR2 from the germline V gene are LNHDA and SQIVND (reference sequence). CDR3 DNA: TGTGCCAGTAACAGCCATTGGGGCAATCAGCCCCAGCATTTT. Residues: CASNSHWGNQPQHF. Full variable domain (rest looked up from reference TRBV19 and TRBJ1-5): DGGITQSPKYLFRKEGQNVTLSCEQNLNHDAMYWYRQDPGQGLRLIYYSQIVNDFQKGDIAEGYSVSREKKESFPLTVTSAQKNPTAFYLCASNSHWGNQPQHFGDGTRLSIL.

This clonotype was detected many times. V and J are TRBV20-1 and TRBJ1-5; 7 bases align to TRBD1. The V gene's germline CDR1 is DFQATT and CDR2 SNEGSKA (reference sequence). This CDR3 spans 14 amino acids. The V segment lost 1 base and the J segment 7 bases; nucleotides outside the gene matches: 7. CDR3 sequence reads: CSARGGGREQPQHF. DNA of the CDR3: TGCAGTGCTAGAGGAGGGGGCAGGGAACAGCCCCAGCATTTT.

In its sample, this clonotype was seen many times. The rearrangement links TRBV11-1 to TRBJ1-5; weak D call: TRBD1 (5 bases). Germline V gene data show CDR1 as SGHAT and CDR2 as FQDESV (reference sequence). The CDR3 length is 13 residues. V shed 5 bases and J shed 4 bases, with 9 bases lying between them. The CDR3 DNA reads as TGTGCCAGCAGCGTGGACACTAATCAGCCCCAGCATTTT. This translates into CASSVDTNQPQHF.

In regard to this clonotype: A much larger clone differs from this one at a single base, so this may be a read error. CDR3 nucleotide sequence: TGCAGCTCCAAGGGGGGAGACTACAATGAGCAGTACTTC. Its protein product is CSSKGGDYNEQYF. The chain couples TRBV29-1 to TRBJ2-7, with D perhaps given as TRBD1 or TRBD2 (6 bases each). The V end lost 8 bases, the J end lost 7 bases, and 21 bases lay between the germline ends. Germline CDR1 SQVTM, CDR2 ANQGSEA. This CDR3 has 13 residues.

This clonotype was seen many times. This rearrangement joins TRBV6-4 to TRBJ2-2; TRBD1 aligns across 8 bases. CDR1 is MRHNA and CDR2 is SNTAGT in the germline V gene. The ends lost 10 bases at V and 1 base at J; junction bases unmatched: 14. The CDR3 is 17 amino acids. The chain's CDR3 is CATLCQGARGNTGELFF. In nucleotides, the CDR3 is TGTGCCACCCTCTGCCAGGGGGCGCGGGGGAACACCGGGGAGCTGTTTTTT.

The rearrangement links TRBV12-3 or TRBV12-4 to TRBJ2-7; D is perhaps TRBD1 (6 bases). Trimming removed 6 bases at V and 3 bases at J, with 15 bases between. The CDR3 consists of 14 residues. The CDR3 region is CASRPTGRFYEQYF. The CDR3 DNA sequence: TGTGCCAGCAGGCCAACAGGGAGATTCTACGAGCAGTACTTC.

Ten or more counts support this clonotype. In nucleotides, the CDR3 is TGTGCCAGCAGCCAAGATTTCTCCGGGACAAAATGGGTCGAGCAGTACTTC. This gives the protein CASSQDFSGTKWVEQYF. The genes are TRBV3-1 and TRBJ2-7, with a possible D match to TRBD1 (6 bases). V was shortened by 0 bases and J by 6 bases, with 21 bases between the two germline ends. The germline V gene encodes CDR1 LGHDT and CDR2 YNNKEL (reference sequence). This CDR3 comprises 17 residues.

This clonotype was counted at least ten times. The V call is TRBV18, the J call TRBJ2-7; a weak D match, TRBD2 (5 bases). Germline CDR1 KGHSH, CDR2 LQKENI. The V end was cut by 4 bases, the J end by 0 bases, with 19 bases between. The CDR3 covers 17 residues. DNA of the CDR3: TGTGCCAGCTCACTAGGTTATAGCGAAGCAATCTCCTACGAGCAGTACTTC. This encodes CASSLGYSEAISYEQYF.

This clonotype showed up just once. A much larger clone is a single base away; this may be a read error. In nucleotides, the CDR3 is TGTGCCAGTAGTATTGGGGTGGCGGCTTACGAGCGGTACTTC. Its protein product is CASSIGVAAYERYF. The chain has TRBV19 and TRBJ2-7; no reliable D call. CDR3 length: 14 amino acids. The V gene's germline CDR1 is LNHDA and CDR2 SQIVND (reference sequence).

This clonotype was counted between two and nine times. Being one base from a much bigger clone, this may be a read error. The V call is TRBV20-1, the J call TRBJ1-5; no firm D call. The germline V gene has CDR1 DFQATT and CDR2 SNEGSKA (reference sequence). CDR3 length equals 12 residues. The CDR3 is CSARGSSQPQHF. The CDR3, as DNA: TGCAGTGCTAGGGGGAGCAGTCAGCCCCAGCATTTT.